The clone carrying this T cell receptor beta chain showed up many times. A Clinical Activity Score of at least 3, a NOSPECS grade of at least 4 and a duration under 3 months were recorded in the ophthalmopathy patients. Lactation, pregnancy, other autoimmune disease or uncontrolled infection excluded patients. RNA transcripts yielded amplified TCR beta CDR3 regions. In the first-round RT-PCR of the TCR CDR3, the HTBI primer set was used. MiXCR, run by TCRdb on the multiplex PCR reads, gives a single entry per CDR3 protein. The sample comprises 550,000 to 600,000 distinct CDR3 sequences, approximately 14% of which are singletons, and less than 9% rests with the top ten. Trimming pared 6 bases from V and 0 bases from J, leaving 14 bases between. The length of the CDR3 is 15 residues. Germline CDR1 is MDHEN and CDR2 is SYDVKM. This entry is derived from a study of T cells in Graves' hyperthyroidism and ophthalmopathy.

The receptor was isolated from a woman younger than 35 with Graves' ophthalmopathy. Material: blood. V and J are TRBV28 and TRBJ1-2, with D possibly TRBD1 on 5 matching bases. The CDR3 reads CASRTLGGSNYGYTF. CDR3 DNA: TGTGCCAGCAGGACCTTGGGGGGTTCTAACTATGGCTACACCTTC.